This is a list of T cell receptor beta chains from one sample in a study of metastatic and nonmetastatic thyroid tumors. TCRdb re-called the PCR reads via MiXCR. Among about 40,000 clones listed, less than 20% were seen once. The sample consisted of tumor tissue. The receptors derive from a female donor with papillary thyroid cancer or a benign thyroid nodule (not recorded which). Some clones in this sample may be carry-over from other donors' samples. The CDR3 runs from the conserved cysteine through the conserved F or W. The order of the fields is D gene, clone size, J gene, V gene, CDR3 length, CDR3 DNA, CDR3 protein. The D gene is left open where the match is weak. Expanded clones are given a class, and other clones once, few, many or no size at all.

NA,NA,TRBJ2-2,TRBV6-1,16,TGTGCCAGCAGTGACCCGGGACACGCGAACACCGGGGAGCTGTTTTTT,CASSDPGHANTGELFF
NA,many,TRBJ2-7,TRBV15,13,TGTGCCACCAGTATCCTGAGGAGCGGCGAGCAGTACTTC,CATSILRSGEQYF
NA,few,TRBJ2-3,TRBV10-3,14,TGTGCCATCTCGGCAGACTCCAAGTCAGATACGCGGTATTTT,CAISADSKSDTRYF
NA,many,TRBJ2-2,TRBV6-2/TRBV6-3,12,TGTGCCAGTAACGAGAACACCGGGGAGCTGTTTTTT,CASNENTGELFF
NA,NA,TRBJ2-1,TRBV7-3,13,TGTGCCAGCAGCGTAGACGGGGACAATGAGCAGTTCTTC,CASSVDGDNEQFF
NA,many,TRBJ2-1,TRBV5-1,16,TGCGCCAGCAGCAGGGATGTCGGGGGCCAGCGGGATGAGCAGTTCTTC,CASSRDVGGQRDEQFF
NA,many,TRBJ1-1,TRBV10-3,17,TGTGCCATCAGTGAGTTGCGGGGGCCAGGTCGGGGAAGTGAAGCTTTCTTT,CAISELRGPGRGSEAFF
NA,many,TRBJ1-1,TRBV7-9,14,TGTGCCAGCAGCCCAGGGTCGATGTGGACTGAAGCTTTCTTT,CASSPGSMWTEAFF
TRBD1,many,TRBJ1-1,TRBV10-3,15,TGTGCCATCAGTGCTATACAGGGGGCTTACACTGAAGCTTTCTTT,CAISAIQGAYTEAFF
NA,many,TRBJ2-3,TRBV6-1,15,TGTGCCAGCAGTTGGGGTAGGGGATCCACAGATACGCAGTATTTT,CASSWGRGSTDTQYF
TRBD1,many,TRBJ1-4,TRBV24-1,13,TGTGCCACCAGTGACAGGGGGGTTGAAAAACTGTTTTTT,CATSDRGVEKLFF
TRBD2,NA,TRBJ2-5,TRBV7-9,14,TGTGCCAGCAGCTTAGGGGGAGGGGCAGAGACCCAGTACTTC,CASSLGGGAETQYF
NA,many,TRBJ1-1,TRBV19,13,TGTGCCAGTAGTACATCCCTGAACACTGAAGCTTTCTTT,CASSTSLNTEAFF
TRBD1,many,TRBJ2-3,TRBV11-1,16,TGTGCCAGCAGTGGACAGGGGGCAAGTGGCGCAGATACGCAGTATTTT,CASSGQGASGADTQYF
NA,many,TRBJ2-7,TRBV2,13,TGTGCCAGCACGGAATACTTGAACTACGAGCAGTACTTC,CASTEYLNYEQYF
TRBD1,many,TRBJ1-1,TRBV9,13,TGTGCCAGCAGCGGGACAGGGGTAGCTGAAGCTTTCTTT,CASSGTGVAEAFF
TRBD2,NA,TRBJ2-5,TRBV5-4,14,TGTGCCAGCAGCACGGGACTAGCGTTAGAGACCCAGTACTTC,CASSTGLALETQYF
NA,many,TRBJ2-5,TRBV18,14,TGTGCCAGCTCACCCTCCTTCCGGCTGGAGACCCAGTACTTC,CASSPSFRLETQYF
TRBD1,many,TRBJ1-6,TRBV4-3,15,TGCGCCAGCAGCCAGGACAGGGGGCAAAATTCACCCCTCCACTTT,CASSQDRGQNSPLHF
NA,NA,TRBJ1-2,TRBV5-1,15,TGCGCCAGCAGGCCGGGGGCCACAGGGATGTCTGTCTACACCTTC,CASRPGATGMSVYTF
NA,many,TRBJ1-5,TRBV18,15,TGTGCCAGCTCACCACTCCGGGAGAGCAATCAGCCCCAGCATTTT,CASSPLRESNQPQHF
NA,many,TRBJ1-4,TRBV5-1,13,TGCGCCAGCAGGTCGGCGATTAATGAAAAACTGTTTTTT,CASRSAINEKLFF
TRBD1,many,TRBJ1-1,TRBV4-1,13,TGCGCCAGCAGCCACAGGGACAGGGGGCAAGCTTTCTTT,CASSHRDRGQAFF
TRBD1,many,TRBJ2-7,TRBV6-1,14,TGTGCCAGCACGACAAGACAGGGAGACTACGAGCAGTACTTC,CASTTRQGDYEQYF
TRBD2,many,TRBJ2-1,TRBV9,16,TGTGCCAGCAGCGTAGGGACTAGCGGGTCAAACAATGAGCAGTTCTTC,CASSVGTSGSNNEQFF
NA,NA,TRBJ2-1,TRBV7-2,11,TGTGCCAGTGGAGACAGCGGTGAGCAGTTCTTC,CASGDSGEQFF
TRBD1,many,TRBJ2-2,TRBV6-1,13,TGTGCCAGCAGGGGGACAGGAACCGGGGAGCTGTTTTTT,CASRGTGTGELFF
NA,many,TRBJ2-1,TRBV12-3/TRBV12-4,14,TGTGCCAGCAGTCTATTGAGACTGTACAATGAGCAGTTCTTC,CASSLLRLYNEQFF
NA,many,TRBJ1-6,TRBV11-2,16,TGTGCCAGCAGCCCCTCGGCAACGGGGGGGGGTTCACCCCTCCACTTT,CASSPSATGGGSPLHF
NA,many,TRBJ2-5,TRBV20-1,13,TGCAGTGCTAGACGACCGGGAGAAGAGACCCAGTACTTC,CSARRPGEETQYF
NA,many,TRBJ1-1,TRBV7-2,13,TGTGCCAGCAGCCGTGACCGGAACACTGAAGCTTTCTTT,CASSRDRNTEAFF
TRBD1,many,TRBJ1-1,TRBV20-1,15,TGCAGTGCTAGTCGGGCCGCAGGGGGAAACACTGAAGCTTTCTTT,CSASRAAGGNTEAFF